This TCR beta chain was identified during a study of cytomegalovirus exposure and HLA in healthy donors. Study outcomes and limitations: Among TCR sequences, most were rare, though some public TCRs appeared in many donors. Most subjects' HLA-A and HLA-B alleles were reportedly predicted from TCR beta sequences. HLA restriction was apparent for most CMV-associated TCR beta chains in a later analysis.

Donors in the study were healthy people who gave bone marrow. The primer mix had 60 Vbeta and 13 Jbeta primers. Assay: immunoSEQ multiplex PCR; the TCRdb copy retains only in-frame clones and omits some. The table has about 150,000 clones, 60% to 85% seen once. The CDR3 extends over 15 amino acids. The germline gives CDR1 SNHLY, CDR2 FYNNEI. V shed 8 bases, J shed 6 bases, and the junction held 16 bases outside the gene matches. A word on this clone: Its specificity is unknown.

This clonotype originated in a man over 45 in good health and CMV-seropositive. The chain carries TRBV2 and TRBJ2-7; TRBD2 aligns across 7 bases. Sequenced material: PBMCs. The CDR3 bases are TGTGCCAGCTGCGGGGGTCAGGTCATCTTTATCGAGCAGTACTTC. Translated: CASCGGQVIFIEQYF. The variable domain in full, with the rest retrieved from reference TRBV2 and TRBJ2-7, is EPEVTQTPSHQVTQMGQEVILRCVPISNHLYFYWYRQILGQKVEFLVSFYNNEISEKSEIFDDQFSVERPDGSNFTLKIRSTKLEDSAMYFCASCGGQVIFIEQYFGPGTRLTVT.